These T cell receptor beta chains were read from a single sample in a study of esophageal squamous cell carcinoma tumors. TCRdb used MiXCR to reprocess the 5' RACE reads, holding one entry per CDR3 protein. This table holds over a thousand distinct CDR3 sequences, about 13% found once. Sequences were obtained from tumor tissue. These receptors were taken from a man aged 50 or older with esophageal squamous cell carcinoma. The CDR3 runs from the conserved cysteine through the conserved F or W. A D gene is named only where the DNA matches it firmly. The size field is filled for only some rows; it gives once, few, many or a size class.

CDR3	DNA	V	J	D	size
CSATTGASGNTIYF	TGCAGTGCCACGACAGGGGCCTCTGGAAACACCATATATTTT	TRBV20-1	TRBJ1-3	TRBD1	.
CASSGPRATTYFYNSPLHF	TGTGCCAGCAGCGGACCTCGGGCTACTACCTATTTTTATAATTCACCCCTCCACTTT	TRBV6-1	TRBJ1-6	.	few
CASSPMQGFEQYF	TGTGCCAGCAGCCCAATGCAGGGTTTCGAGCAGTACTTC	TRBV7-3	TRBJ2-7	.	medium-sized
CASSQYRAEGYTF	TGTGCCAGCAGCCAATACAGGGCTGAGGGCTACACCTTC	TRBV14	TRBJ1-2	.	medium-sized
CASSTGRVAPGVQYF	TGTGCCAGCAGTACAGGGCGTGTAGCCCCAGGGGTGCAGTACTTC	TRBV2	TRBJ2-7	.	medium-sized
CASSRLAGQETQYF	TGTGCCAGTAGCAGACTAGCGGGTCAAGAGACCCAGTACTTC	TRBV19	TRBJ2-5	TRBD2	medium-sized
CASSQGSLGANVLTF	TGCGCCAGCAGCCAAGGTAGTCTTGGGGCCAACGTCCTGACTTTC	TRBV4-1	TRBJ2-6	.	medium-sized
CATSRGEVVREQFF	TGTGCCACCTCCCGGGGGGAAGTGGTGCGCGAGCAGTTCTTC	TRBV6-1	TRBJ2-1	TRBD2	.
CAISDPRGKQETQYF	TGTGCCATCAGTGATCCCAGGGGTAAACAGGAGACCCAGTACTTC	TRBV10-3	TRBJ2-5	.	medium-sized
CASATQNGYTF	TGTGCCAGCGCGACCCAGAATGGCTACACCTTC	TRBV6-6	TRBJ1-2	.	medium-sized
CASSLISGSTDTQYF	TGTGCCAGCAGCTTAATAAGCGGGAGCACAGATACGCAGTATTTT	TRBV7-3	TRBJ2-3	.	.
CASISAGNYEQYF	TGTGCCAGCATTTCAGCAGGGAACTACGAGCAGTACTTC	TRBV3-1	TRBJ2-7	.	.